The rows below give T cell receptor beta chains drawn from one sample of a study of OX40 agonist ivuxolimab in advanced cancers. The assay was immunoSEQ multiplex PCR, and TCRdb's table has in-frame clones only and misses some. The table includes roughly 62,000 clones, more than 85% detected once. The input for sequencing was CD4+ or CD8+ T cells sorted from blood, taken in a trial of the OX40 agonist ivuxolimab. Source of these receptors: an adult with an advanced solid tumor such as melanoma, head and neck, liver or kidney cancer. CDR3s include the opening cysteine and the closing phenylalanine or tryptophan. The order of the fields is D gene, clone size, J gene, V gene, CDR3 DNA, CDR3 protein. The D gene is left open where the match is weak. Some rows mark clone size as missing; the rest say once, few, many or name a class of expanded clone.

>-|-|TRBJ2-2|TRBV4-1
TGCGCCAGCAGCCTCCACGAGTTGCTCGGGGAGCTGTTTTTT
CASSLHELLGELFF
>TRBD2|-|TRBJ2-7|TRBV25-1
TGTGCCAGCAGTGAATCGGGGGGTTCCTACGAGCAGTACTTC
CASSESGGSYEQYF
>TRBD1|-|TRBJ1-6|TRBV6-1
TGTGCCAGCAGCCCAGGGGGCGGTTCACCCCTCCACTTT
CASSPGGGSPLHF
>-|-|TRBJ1-2|TRBV6-5
TGTGCCAGCAGTTACTCCCCCGCAGACTATGGCTACACCTTC
CASSYSPADYGYTF
>-|once|TRBJ1-1|TRBV7-3
TGTGCCAGCAGCCTGAGACCGGACACGAACACTGAAGCTTTCTTT
CASSLRPDTNTEAFF
>-|-|TRBJ1-1|TRBV6-1
TGTGCCAGCAGTATGGGGATGGCCACTGAAGCTTTCTTT
CASSMGMATEAFF
>-|-|TRBJ1-5|TRBV19
TGTGCCAGTAGTAGGAGGGGATTTAGCAATCAGCCCCAGCATTTT
CASSRRGFSNQPQHF
>TRBD2|-|TRBJ2-1|TRBV9
TGTGCCAGCAGCGTAGATTTTCGGAGCGGGGGGTTAGGGGCGAATGAGCAGTTCTTC
CASSVDFRSGGLGANEQFF
>-|once|TRBJ1-2|TRBV5-5
TGTGCCAGCAGCTTGGAGCAGGGGCGAAACTATGGCTACACCTTC
CASSLEQGRNYGYTF
>-|few|TRBJ2-1|TRBV5-6
TGTGCCAGCAGCCCGCGCAGGACTCAGCCGGGGAATGAGCAGTTCTTC
CASSPRRTQPGNEQFF
>-|-|TRBJ2-7|TRBV27
TGTGCCAGCAGTTTAGCGATCTCCTACGAGCAGTACTTC
CASSLAISYEQYF
>TRBD2|-|TRBJ2-5|TRBV9
TGTGCCAGCAGCGTAGGTCTAGCGGGGGGCCAAGAGACCCAGTACTTC
CASSVGLAGGQETQYF
>TRBD2|-|TRBJ2-1|TRBV11-2
TGTGCCAGCAGTCCACTAGCGGGAGTCACCTACAATGAGCAGTTCTTC
CASSPLAGVTYNEQFF
>-|-|TRBJ2-1|TRBV28
TGTGCCAGCAGTCCCCCCGCTAGGTACAATGAGCAGTTCTTC
CASSPPARYNEQFF
>-|-|TRBJ2-7|TRBV20-1
TGCAGTGCTTGTAACTCCTACGAGCAGTACTTC
CSACNSYEQYF
>-|-|TRBJ2-7|TRBV4-1
TGCGCCAGCAGCCAACCAGGGGGGTTTGGCGAGCAGTACTTC
CASSQPGGFGEQYF
>TRBD1|few|TRBJ2-1|TRBV19
TGTGCCAGTAGCCTGAGCAGGACAGGCCCCCTCGATGAGCAGTTCTTC
CASSLSRTGPLDEQFF
>TRBD1|-|TRBJ1-1|TRBV27
TGTGCCAGCAGTCACTCGGCCGGGACAGGGGGCGGGGGCACTGAAGCTTTCTTT
CASSHSAGTGGGGTEAFF
>-|few|TRBJ2-7|TRBV30
TGTGCCTGGGAAGCGGGGGACAGGATCTCCTACGAGCAGTACTTC
CAWEAGDRISYEQYF
>-|-|TRBJ1-4|TRBV2
TGTGCCAGCAGCCCTCAGGGCCAGGCGAATGAAAAACTGTTTTTT
CASSPQGQANEKLFF
>-|-|TRBJ2-7|TRBV2
TGTGCCGGCAAGAGGACTGCCTCCTACGAGCAGTACTTC
CAGKRTASYEQYF
>TRBD2|-|TRBJ2-7|TRBV5-1
TGCGCCAGCAGCAAGGGACTAGCGGGAACCTACGAGCAGTACTTC
CASSKGLAGTYEQYF
>-|-|TRBJ2-3|TRBV19
TGTGCCAGTAGTATTGGATTACTCACAGATACGCAGTATTTT
CASSIGLLTDTQYF
>-|-|TRBJ1-1|TRBV6-1
TGTGCCAGCAGTGAACTGGCAGGGAGAGACACTGAAGCTTTCTTT
CASSELAGRDTEAFF
>-|-|TRBJ2-5|TRBV14
TGTGCCAGCAGCCAAGGAGGGGAGACCCAGTACTTC
CASSQGGETQYF
>-|-|TRBJ2-7|TRBV5-4
TGTGCCAGCAGCTTGGGGATAGTAACCTACGAGCAGTACTTC
CASSLGIVTYEQYF
>-|-|TRBJ2-2|TRBV29-1
TGCAGCGTCCTTTTGAGGCCAGGGGATATAGTGTCGAACACCGGGGAGCTGTTTTTT
CSVLLRPGDIVSNTGELFF
>-|-|TRBJ1-1|TRBV19
TGTGCCAGTAGTATAGTGGCCGGGGAAGCTTTCTTT
CASSIVAGEAFF
>-|-|TRBJ2-6|TRBV6-5
TGTGCCAGCAGTTGGTGGCAGGGCTCTGGGGCCAACGTCCTGACTTTC
CASSWWQGSGANVLTF
>-|-|TRBJ2-3|TRBV30
TGTGCCTGGAGTCGGGCAGATACGCAGTATTTT
CAWSRADTQYF
>-|-|TRBJ2-2|TRBV2
TGTGCCAGCACCTCAGATAACACCGGGGAGCTGTTTTTT
CASTSDNTGELFF
>-|-|TRBJ1-1|TRBV19
TGTGCCAGTAGTATTGGGGTGGTGGGGGCCCCGAACACTGAAGCTTTCTTT
CASSIGVVGAPNTEAFF
>-|-|TRBJ2-4|TRBV5-6
TGTGCCAGCAGCGCCGGCCGGGGAGGAGGACACTTC
CASSAGRGGGHF
>-|-|TRBJ1-5|TRBV19
TGTGCCATATCGTTGGATGGTAGCAATCAGCCCCAGCATTTT
CAISLDGSNQPQHF
>TRBD1|-|TRBJ1-2|TRBV6-1
TGTGCCAGCAGTGAGGGGCAGGGGGCGCGGTATGGCTACACCTTC
CASSEGQGARYGYTF
>-|-|TRBJ1-1|TRBV9
TGTGCCAGCAGCGCCTCATGGGGCAGTTCCGCCGGCACTGAAGCTTTCTTT
CASSASWGSSAGTEAFF
>TRBD1|-|TRBJ2-7|TRBV6-5
TGTGCCAGCAGGCTAACCGGGACAGGGAGCTACGAGCAGTACTTC
CASRLTGTGSYEQYF
>-|-|TRBJ2-1|TRBV5-5
TGTGCCAGCAGCTTGGATCGGACAGTATACAATGAGCAGTTCTTC
CASSLDRTVYNEQFF
>-|-|TRBJ2-5|TRBV6-5
TGTGCCAGCAGCCCGTTTGGGAGACTTCAAGAGACCCAGTACTTC
CASSPFGRLQETQYF
>-|few|TRBJ1-1|TRBV30
TGTGCCTGTATAGGGGGTATGAACACTGAAGCTTTCTTT
CACIGGMNTEAFF
>-|-|TRBJ1-3|TRBV30
TGTGCCTGGAGTGATGAGGGCCTCTCTGGAAACACCATATATTTT
CAWSDEGLSGNTIYF
>-|-|TRBJ2-1|TRBV29-1
TGCAGCGTTGTAGAGTCTGTGAATGAGCAGTTCTTC
CSVVESVNEQFF